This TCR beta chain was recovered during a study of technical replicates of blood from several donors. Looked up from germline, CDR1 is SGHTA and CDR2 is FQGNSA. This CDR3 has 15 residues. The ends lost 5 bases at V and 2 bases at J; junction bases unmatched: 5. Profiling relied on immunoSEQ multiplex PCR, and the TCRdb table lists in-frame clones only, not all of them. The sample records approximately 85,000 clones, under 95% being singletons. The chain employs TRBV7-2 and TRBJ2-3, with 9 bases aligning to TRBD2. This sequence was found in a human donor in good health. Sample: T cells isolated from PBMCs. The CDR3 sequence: CASSSSGSYTDTQYF. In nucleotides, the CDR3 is TGTGCCAGCAGCAGTAGCGGGAGTTACACAGATACGCAGTATTTT.